The rows below give T cell receptor beta chains drawn from one sample of a study of T cells in Graves' hyperthyroidism and ophthalmopathy. TCRdb itself ran the multiplex PCR reads through MiXCR, one entry per CDR3 protein. Altogether approximately 510,000 distinct CDR3 sequences are present, about 20% being singletons, with the ten largest covering roughly 29%. Sequencing input: blood. Receptors originate from a man younger than 35 with Graves' hyperthyroidism. Both conserved end residues are part of each CDR3. A D gene is named only where the DNA matches it firmly. The size field is filled for only some rows; it gives once, few, many or a size class.

D gene	V gene	clone size	CDR3 length	J gene	CDR3 protein	CDR3 DNA
NA	TRBV4-1	NA	16	TRBJ2-4	CASSQHPRGAKNIQYF	TGCGCCAGCAGCCAACATCCGAGGGGGGCCAAAAACATTCAGTACTTC
TRBD1	TRBV30	many	14	TRBJ1-2	CAWSVQGAVYGYTF	TGTGCCTGGAGTGTTCAGGGGGCAGTCTATGGCTACACCTTC
NA	TRBV9	many	14	TRBJ2-5	CASSVGGLKETQYF	TGTGCCAGCAGCGTAGGAGGGCTGAAGGAGACCCAGTACTTC
NA	TRBV28	NA	15	TRBJ1-2	CASSFRVLPPYGYTF	TGTGCCAGCAGTTTCAGGGTTTTACCCCCCTATGGCTACACCTTC
TRBD1	TRBV6-5	many	16	TRBJ2-7	CASSHWDRGRLDEQYF	TGTGCCAGCAGTCACTGGGACAGGGGGCGGCTCGACGAGCAGTACTTC
NA	TRBV10-3	few	12	TRBJ1-3	CAINQGGNTIYF	TGTGCCATCAACCAGGGGGGAAACACCATATATTTT
TRBD1	TRBV28	many	16	TRBJ2-7	CASSWDSQQFSYEQYF	TGTGCCAGCAGTTGGGACAGTCAGCAGTTCTCCTACGAGCAGTACTTC
NA	TRBV9	few	16	TRBJ2-2	CASSVEVSGGTGELFF	TGTGCCAGCAGCGTAGAGGTTTCAGGTGGGACCGGGGAGCTGTTTTTT
NA	TRBV11-2	many	16	TRBJ2-7	CASSSARSGGFYEQYF	TGTGCCAGCAGCTCCGCCAGGAGTGGGGGTTTCTACGAGCAGTACTTC
TRBD1	TRBV2	many	13	TRBJ2-7	CASNPEVQGTEYF	TGTGCCAGCAACCCTGAGGTACAGGGGACGGAATACTTC
NA	TRBV3-1	NA	14	TRBJ2-5	CASSQPDERETQYF	TGTGCCAGCAGCCAGCCGGACGAGAGGGAGACCCAGTACTTC
NA	TRBV20-1	few	15	TRBJ1-6	CSARVLGAYNSPLHF	TGCAGTGCTAGGGTGTTAGGCGCCTATAATTCACCCCTCCACTTT
NA	TRBV12-3/TRBV12-4	many	14	TRBJ1-5	CASSAEGGNQPQHF	TGTGCCAGCAGCGCTGAGGGCGGCAATCAGCCCCAGCATTTT
NA	TRBV27	few	14	TRBJ2-7	CASSAAGRSYEQYF	TGTGCCAGCAGTGCGGCCGGCCGATCCTACGAGCAGTACTTC
NA	TRBV12-3/TRBV12-4	few	11	TRBJ2-7	CASRLTYEQYF	TGTGCCAGCAGGCTCACCTACGAGCAGTACTTC
TRBD1	TRBV6-1	many	15	TRBJ2-7	CASSEGGTAFYEQYF	TGTGCCAGCAGTGAAGGAGGGACAGCTTTTTACGAGCAGTACTTC
NA	TRBV6-2/TRBV6-3	few	14	TRBJ2-2	CASSSEGITGELFF	TGTGCCAGCAGTTCGGAGGGGATCACCGGGGAGCTGTTTTTT
TRBD2	TRBV27	NA	14	TRBJ2-7	CANSARTSGYEQYF	TGTGCCAACAGCGCCCGGACTAGCGGCTACGAGCAGTACTTC
NA	TRBV10-3	NA	17	TRBJ1-1	CAISPPRKPGSSAEAFF	TGTGCCATCAGTCCACCGAGAAAGCCGGGATCCAGCGCTGAAGCTTTCTTT
TRBD2	TRBV4-1	few	15	TRBJ2-3	CASTRTSGGTDTQYF	TGCGCCAGCACCCGGACTAGCGGGGGTACAGATACGCAGTATTTT
NA	TRBV6-1	NA	16	TRBJ1-5	CASRDLAGDSNQPQHF	TGTGCCAGCAGGGACCTGGCGGGTGATAGCAATCAGCCCCAGCATTTT
NA	TRBV28	many	13	TRBJ2-5	CASSLGGIETQYF	TGTGCCAGCAGCCTTGGGGGGATAGAGACCCAGTACTTC
NA	TRBV6-5	many	12	TRBJ2-7	CASSLTSYEQYF	TGTGCCAGCAGTTTAACTAGCTACGAGCAGTACTTC
NA	TRBV28	many	12	TRBJ1-5	CASVSLPQPQHF	TGTGCCAGCGTCTCCCTCCCCCAGCCCCAGCATTTT